What follows is one T cell receptor (beta chain) and its context. This entry comes from a study of CD8 T cells in Susac syndrome. Sequencing of TCR beta was carried out in blood CD8+ and CD4+ T cells. Random hexamers were used to reverse transcribe an amount of roughly 0.45 to 1 ug RNA. TCRdb analysed the immunoSEQ multiplex PCR reads with MiXCR anew, one entry per CDR3 protein. Seen here are around 80,000 distinct CDR3 sequences, roughly 92% observed once, and the top ten hold approximately 0.5%. Trimming removed 3 bases from V and 0 bases from J, with 12 bases in between. The CDR3 has 15 amino acids. Germline lookup yields CDR1 DFQATT and CDR2 SNEGSKA (reference sequence).

The V gene is TRBV20-1, the J gene TRBJ2-1; tentatively, D is TRBD2 (7 bases). Material for sequencing was CD8+ T cells from PBMCs. This clonotype was sampled from a human donor with Susac syndrome. The CDR3 region has the DNA TGCAGTGCTAGGGGGGGGCAAGGCTCCTACAATGAGCAGTTCTTC. Translating it yields CSARGGQGSYNEQFF.